Listed below are T cell receptor beta chains from one sample, sequenced in a study of Ad26.COV2.S vaccination and SARS-CoV-2 variants. The protocol was immunoSEQ multiplex PCR, while the TCRdb copy is restricted to in-frame clones and leaves out a portion. The data hold 360,000 or so clones, with around 91% observed a single time. Material: peripheral blood, obtained in a trial of Ad26.COV2.S vaccine versus placebo. The receptors here all came from a person aged 18 to 59 who received the Ad26.COV2.S COVID-19 vaccine or a placebo. Both conserved end residues are part of each CDR3. The D gene is left open where the match is weak.

J: TRBJ2-1
V: TRBV10-3
D: NA
DNA: TGTGCCATCAGTGAGCCCCATGGGGGGGCGGGGATCTACAATGAGCAGTTCTTC
CDR3: CAISEPHGGAGIYNEQFF

J: TRBJ2-7
V: TRBV27
D: TRBD1
DNA: TGTGCCAGCAGTTTTCTCTTTGGGACAGGGAGAAGTTACGAGCAGTACTTC
CDR3: CASSFLFGTGRSYEQYF

J: TRBJ2-3
V: TRBV29-1
D: NA
DNA: TGCAGCGTTGGACAGACCACAGATACGCAGTATTTT
CDR3: CSVGQTTDTQYF

J: TRBJ2-3
V: TRBV5-4
D: TRBD2
DNA: TGTGCCAGCAGCTTGGTTGGGGCTAGCGGGAGGGCCAGTCCGCCGAATACGCAGTATTTT
CDR3: CASSLVGASGRASPPNTQYF

J: TRBJ2-5
V: TRBV5-1
D: NA
DNA: TGCGCCAGCAGCTTGGAAGGACTGTCCAGCGAGACCCAGTACTTC
CDR3: CASSLEGLSSETQYF

J: TRBJ2-7
V: TRBV5-4
D: NA
DNA: TGTGCCAGCAGCTTGGTGGGACCTCCCTACGAGCAGTACTTC
CDR3: CASSLVGPPYEQYF

J: TRBJ2-3
V: TRBV21-1
D: NA
DNA: TGTGCCAGCAGGTTCGACAGGGATGGCTCAGATACGCAGTATTTT
CDR3: CASRFDRDGSDTQYF

J: TRBJ2-1
V: TRBV7-9
D: TRBD2
DNA: TGTGCCAGCAGCTTAGGATTGGCTAGCGGTGAGCAGTTCTTC
CDR3: CASSLGLASGEQFF

J: TRBJ2-7
V: TRBV19
D: TRBD2
DNA: TGTGCCAGTATAAGAGTTTCGGGACTAGCGGGAGAGGTCCCCTACGAGCAGTACTTC
CDR3: CASIRVSGLAGEVPYEQYF

J: TRBJ2-1
V: TRBV7-2
D: TRBD2
DNA: TGTGCCAGCGGAGGACGAACTAGCGGGCAGTTCTTC
CDR3: CASGGRTSGQFF

J: TRBJ2-7
V: TRBV4-1
D: TRBD2
DNA: TGCGCCAGCAGCCAAGATACCCCGGGACTAGGTAGGGGCTACGAGCAGTACTTC
CDR3: CASSQDTPGLGRGYEQYF

J: TRBJ2-2
V: TRBV7-3
D: NA
DNA: TGTGCCAGCAGCTTAACCGCTTTGGCCGGGGAGCTGTTTTTT
CDR3: CASSLTALAGELFF

J: TRBJ2-3
V: TRBV11-2
D: TRBD1
DNA: TGTGCCAGCAGCTTGTCTCCGGGACAGGGGACAGATACGCAGTATTTT
CDR3: CASSLSPGQGTDTQYF